Detailed here is one TCR beta chain. Its cognate antigen has yet to be identified. No base quality values were provided; no much bigger clone lies one nucleotide off. This sample is drawn from a study of graft-versus-host responses after intestinal transplantation (dated by TCRdb to the early 2020s). Background for the entire study: Recipients received multivisceral, liver-intestinal, or isolated intestinal transplants. A peak of at least 4% donor T cells among recipient peripheral blood mononuclear cells was the definition used for donor T cell macrochimerism. Alloreactive clones were identified by sequencing pre-transplant mixed lymphocyte reaction products and comparing these products with unstimulated pre-transplant donor and recipient T cells. After intestinal transplantation, graft-versus-host and host-versus-graft alloreactive T cell clones in the graft, circulation and bone marrow were tracked using bulk TCR-beta CDR3 sequencing. Every recipient was given anti-thymocyte globulin induction, then maintenance tacrolimus and steroids for 3 to 4 years. Rather than being sequenced by the commercial service, samples from three later patients were sequenced in-house on an Illumina MiSeq and processed with MiXCR. Of the 20 to 25 intestinal transplant recipients enrolled in the cohort, one of whom was a retransplant, 3 patients without pretransplant specimens were excluded.

Trimming at the junction amounts to 0 bases on V and 7 bases on J, and the germline ends lie 19 bases apart. Taken from cysteine to phenylalanine, the CDR3 has 17 residues. The DNA shown is the 51-base CDR3, in frame from base 1. The germline V gene specifies MGHRA as CDR1 and YSYEKL as CDR2. Receptors were amplified or captured by the immunoSEQ multiplex PCR assay. For most patients, high-throughput TCR-beta CDR3 sequencing of genomic DNA was performed by Adaptive Biotechnologies. Concerning the study's data processing: TCR sequencing data were retrieved from Adaptive's ImmunoSEQ software for about 17 patients, whereas three other patients were processed with MiXCR and VDJtools. Because the origin of CDR3 nucleotide sequences shared between donor and recipient could not be assigned, those sequences were removed. To be classed as alloreactive, a clone needed at least 2-fold expansion over unstimulated cells and a minimum CFSE-low frequency of 0.002% (template counts) or 0.001% (read counts). A clone was considered mappable if detected in the sequenced pre-transplant spleen, lymph node, or MLR CFSE-low populations of the donor or recipient. Cumulative frequency of alloreactive clones was calculated as a percentage of all sequences weighted by copy number. Entries here come from immuneACCESS through TCRdb and include only in-frame sequences with V and J called. Some clones fail to appear in such tables; in the studies checked, an unresolved V gene covers under half of the shortfall, and the cause of the remainder is unknown. V and J calls and clone size are as listed in that table; D and trimming were resolved from the DNA. The sample table records some 10,000 clones; roughly 96% of these occur just once. The ten biggest clones cover about a sixth of the sample.

Bone marrow was aspirated after transplant from the posterior iliac crest or another site chosen by the physician. Study-wide findings and limitations: The conclusions were limited by the relatively low number and heterogeneity of the intestinal transplant patients. Peak levels of circulating GvH clones were associated with declines in HvG clones early after transplant. GvH clones turned up in recipient bone marrow, with some appearing earlier in ileal mucosa or blood, a pattern consistent with an intestinal mucosal origin. Patients with donor T cell macrochimerism had high GvH to HvG T cell clonal ratios in their allografts.

The chain is assembled from TRBV4-1 and TRBJ2-1; the D gene is possibly TRBD1, with 5 bases matching. Source: bone marrow, taken around 500 days after intestinal transplantation. The receptor's source is a human patient who received an intestinal transplant, so some T cells may come from the graft donor. The sequenced DNA: TGCGCCAGCAGCCAAGAGGGTGCTGCGGCCTGGACAAATGAGCAGTTCTTC. This translates into CASSQEGAAAWTNEQFF.